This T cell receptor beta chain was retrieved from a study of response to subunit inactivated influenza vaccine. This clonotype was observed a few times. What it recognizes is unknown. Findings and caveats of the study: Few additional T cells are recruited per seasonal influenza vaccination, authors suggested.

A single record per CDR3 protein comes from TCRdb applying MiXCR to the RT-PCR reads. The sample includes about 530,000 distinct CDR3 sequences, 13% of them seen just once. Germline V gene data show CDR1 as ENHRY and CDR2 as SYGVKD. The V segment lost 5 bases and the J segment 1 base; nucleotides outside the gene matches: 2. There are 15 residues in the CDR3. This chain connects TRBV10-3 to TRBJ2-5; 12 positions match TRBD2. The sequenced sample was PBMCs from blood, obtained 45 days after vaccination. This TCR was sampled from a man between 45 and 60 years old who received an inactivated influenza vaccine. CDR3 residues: CAISTTSGGQETQYF. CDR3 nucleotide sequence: TGTGCCATCAGTACGACTAGCGGGGGCCAAGAGACCCAGTACTTC.